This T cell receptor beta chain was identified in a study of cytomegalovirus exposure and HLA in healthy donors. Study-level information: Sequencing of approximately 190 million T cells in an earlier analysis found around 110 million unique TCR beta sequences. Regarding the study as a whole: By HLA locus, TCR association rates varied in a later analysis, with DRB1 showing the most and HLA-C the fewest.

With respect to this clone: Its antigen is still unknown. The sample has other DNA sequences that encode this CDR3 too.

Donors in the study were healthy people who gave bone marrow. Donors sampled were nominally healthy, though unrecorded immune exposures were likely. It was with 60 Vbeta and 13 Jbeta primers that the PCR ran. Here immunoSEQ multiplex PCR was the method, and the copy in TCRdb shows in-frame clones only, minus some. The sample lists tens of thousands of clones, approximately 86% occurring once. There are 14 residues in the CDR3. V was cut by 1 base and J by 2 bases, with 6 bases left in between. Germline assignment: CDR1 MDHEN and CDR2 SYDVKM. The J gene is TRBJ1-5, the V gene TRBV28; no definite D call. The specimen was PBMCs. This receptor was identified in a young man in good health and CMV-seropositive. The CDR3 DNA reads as TGTGCCAGCAGTTTATTGGCAGGCAATCAGCCCCAGCATTTT. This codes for CASSLLAGNQPQHF.